The count of the clone carrying this T cell receptor (beta chain) is one. Antigen specificity is unknown. This sample was taken from a study of tumor and adjacent non-tumor tissue in lung cancer. Background on the study: The cohort had approximately 13 adenocarcinoma, 2 squamous cell and 1 small cell patients.

CDR3 length: 14 residues. V shed 9 bases and J shed 4 bases, with 20 bases lying between them. Germline lookup yields CDR1 SGHDT and CDR2 YYEEEE. General study points: Tumor TCR diversity, when higher, was linked to shorter survival. In normal lung, the top 100 clones were significantly more dominant than in tumor.

This sample's RNA came from whole unsorted tissue. Three rounds of nested PCR, following a modified ARM-PCR protocol, produced the TCRbeta library. MiXCR, run by TCRdb on the multiplex PCR reads, gives a single entry per CDR3 protein. The sample has 100,000 to 120,000 distinct CDR3 sequences, approximately 84% seen once. The clonotype was recovered from a man between 65 and 80 years old with non-small cell lung cancer. The chain has TRBV5-6 and TRBJ2-7, with a tentative D call TRBD1 (5 bases). Sequenced input: lung tumor tissue. The CDR3 region is CANSLGADFYEQYF. CDR3 coding DNA: TGTGCCAATAGCTTAGGGGCGGATTTTTACGAGCAGTACTTC.